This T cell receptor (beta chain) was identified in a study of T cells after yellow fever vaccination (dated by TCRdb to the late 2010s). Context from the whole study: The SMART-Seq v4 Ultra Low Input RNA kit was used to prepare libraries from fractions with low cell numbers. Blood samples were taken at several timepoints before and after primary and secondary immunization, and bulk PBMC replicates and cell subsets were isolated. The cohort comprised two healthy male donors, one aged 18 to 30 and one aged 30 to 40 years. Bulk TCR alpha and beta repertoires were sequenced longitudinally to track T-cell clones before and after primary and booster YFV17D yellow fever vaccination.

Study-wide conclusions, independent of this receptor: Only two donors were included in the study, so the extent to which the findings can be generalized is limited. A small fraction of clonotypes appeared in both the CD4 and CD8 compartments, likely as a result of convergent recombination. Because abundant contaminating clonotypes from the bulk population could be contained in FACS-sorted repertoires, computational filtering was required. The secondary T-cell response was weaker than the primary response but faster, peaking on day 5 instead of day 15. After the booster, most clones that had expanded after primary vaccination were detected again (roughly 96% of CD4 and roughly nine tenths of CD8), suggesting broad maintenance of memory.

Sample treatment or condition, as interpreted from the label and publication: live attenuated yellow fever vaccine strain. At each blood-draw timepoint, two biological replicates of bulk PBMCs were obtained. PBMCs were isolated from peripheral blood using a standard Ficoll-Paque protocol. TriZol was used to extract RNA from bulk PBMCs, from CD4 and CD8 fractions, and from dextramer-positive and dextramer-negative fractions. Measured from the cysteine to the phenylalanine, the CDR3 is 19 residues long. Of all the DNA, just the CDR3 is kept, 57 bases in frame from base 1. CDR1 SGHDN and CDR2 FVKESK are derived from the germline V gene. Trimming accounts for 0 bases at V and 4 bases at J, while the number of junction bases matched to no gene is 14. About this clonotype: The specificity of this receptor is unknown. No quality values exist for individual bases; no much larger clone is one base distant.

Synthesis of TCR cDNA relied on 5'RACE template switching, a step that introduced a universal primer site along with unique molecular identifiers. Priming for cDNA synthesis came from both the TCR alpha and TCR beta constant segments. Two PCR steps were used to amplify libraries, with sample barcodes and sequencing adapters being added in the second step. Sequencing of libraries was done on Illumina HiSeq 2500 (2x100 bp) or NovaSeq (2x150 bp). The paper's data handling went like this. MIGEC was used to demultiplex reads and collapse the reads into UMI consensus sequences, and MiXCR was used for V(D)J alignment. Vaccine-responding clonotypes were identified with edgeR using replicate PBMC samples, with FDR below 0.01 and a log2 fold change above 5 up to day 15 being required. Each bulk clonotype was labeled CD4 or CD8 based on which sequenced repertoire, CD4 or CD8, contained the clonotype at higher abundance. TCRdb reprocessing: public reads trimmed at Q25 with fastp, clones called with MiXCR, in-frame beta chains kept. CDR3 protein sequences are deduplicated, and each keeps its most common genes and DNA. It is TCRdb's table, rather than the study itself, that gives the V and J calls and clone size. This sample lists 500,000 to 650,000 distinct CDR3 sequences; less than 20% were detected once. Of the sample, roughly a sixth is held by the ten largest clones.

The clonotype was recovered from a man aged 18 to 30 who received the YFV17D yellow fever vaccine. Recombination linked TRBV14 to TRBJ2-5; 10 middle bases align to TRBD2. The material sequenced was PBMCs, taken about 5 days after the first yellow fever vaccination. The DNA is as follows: TGTGCCAGCAGCCAAGATTTAGTAGCTAGCGGGGGCCAGACAGAGACCCAGTACTTC. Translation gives CASSQDLVASGGQTETQYF.